This T cell receptor beta chain was sequenced in a study of T cell repertoires in cytomegalovirus infection. Study as a whole: Both a matching HLA type and CMV infection were indicated by public TCR beta signatures.

V dropped 1 base and J dropped 9 bases, with 7 bases sitting between them. CDR1 and CDR2 from the germline V gene are SGHVT and SQSDAQ. This CDR3 contains 13 residues. TCRdb passed the reads through MiXCR, listing each CDR3 protein once. This table holds 230,000 or so distinct CDR3 sequences, approximately 15% found once. Regarding the study as a whole: In two of eight donors, the top clonotype was HLA-C-restricted CMV-specific. Cumulative public TCR beta family frequency identified CMV carriers with the relevant HLA.

In this sample, this clonotype turned up a few times. Its specificity is unknown. Sequenced input: CD8+ T cells from PBMCs. The J gene is TRBJ1-6, the V gene TRBV7-4, with D tentatively TRBD1 (5 bases). The clonotype comes from a human donor in good health (CMV status not recorded). Some clones in this sample may be carry-over from other donors' samples. The CDR3 nucleotides read TGTGCCAGCAGCTTAGATGGGGGTTCACCCCTCCACTTT. The encoded protein is CASSLDGGSPLHF.